Below, one T cell receptor beta chain is given with its context. These data come from a study of blood T cell repertoires in COVID-19. Recruits, aged roughly 18 to 89 years, lived in about two dozen US areas. The CDR3 has 16 residues. The V end lost 4 bases, the J end lost 0 bases, and 13 bases lay between the germline ends. CDR1 is SGHRS and CDR2 is YFSETQ in the germline V gene. Original analysis: Amplification of reference gene primers provided the estimated nucleated cell counts. TCRdb's copy holds only in-frame clones and misses some; the assay was immunoSEQ multiplex PCR. The V and J calls and the clone size are those of that table, but D and trimming were determined from the DNA. The sample contains hundreds of thousands of clones, 88% of which appear only once.

This receptor was identified in a woman in her 40s with acute COVID-19. The genes are TRBV5-1 and TRBJ2-2; TRBD1 is a possible D gene (6 bases). Sequences were obtained from PBMCs or T cells enriched from blood (not recorded which). The CDR3: CASSPGQFANTGELFF. In nucleotides, the CDR3 is TGCGCCAGCAGCCCAGGACAGTTCGCGAACACCGGGGAGCTGTTTTTT.